The next 25 T cell receptor beta chains were all read from a single sample in a study of monozygotic twins with inflammatory bowel disease. From its re-call of the 5' RACE reads, TCRdb lists each CDR3 protein once, without DNA. The sample totals fewer than 110,000 distinct CDR3 sequences. Sequencing was done on a sample of blood. These receptors originate from a human donor with ulcerative colitis or Crohn's disease, or a healthy co-twin of an affected twin (not recorded which).

CDR3 protein: CAKSWGGGYNEQFF. The V and J genes are TRBV2 and TRBJ2-1; without DNA, the TCRdb call of TRBD1 cannot be checked. The germline V gene encodes CDR1 SNHLY and CDR2 FYNNEI. This CDR3 has 14 residues.

This rearrangement joins TRBV20-1 to TRBJ2-1; with no DNA, the TCRdb D assignment of TRBD1 cannot be verified. Germline CDR1 DFQATT, CDR2 SNEGSKA (reference sequence). The CDR3 sequence is 16 residues long. The CDR3 loop reads CSARDLAGASYNEQFF.

The chain employs TRBV7-6 and TRBJ2-1; the TCRdb D gene call, TRBD1, has no DNA to confirm it. CDR1 and CDR2 from the germline V gene are SGHVS and FNYEAQ. This CDR3 spans 13 amino acids. CDR3 sequence reads: CASSLGGANEQFF.

V usage is TRBV20-1 and J usage is TRBJ2-6; TCRdb outputs TRBD2, but without DNA this stays unchecked. CDR1 is DFQATT and CDR2 is SNEGSKA in the germline V gene (reference sequence). This CDR3 is 15 amino acids long. The CDR3 sequence: CSVKGGGSGANVLTF.

V is TRBV19 and J is TRBJ2-7; the TCRdb call, TRBD1, lacks DNA for checking. The CDR3 consists of 11 residues. Germline V lookup: CDR1 LNHDA, CDR2 SQIVND (reference sequence). The chain's CDR3 is CASGGPFEQYF.

V gene TRBV7-9 combines with J gene TRBJ1-6; without DNA, the TCRdb call of TRBD1 cannot be checked. Germline CDR1 is SEHNR and CDR2 is FQNEAQ (reference sequence). The CDR3 loop spans 12 amino acids. CDR3 sequence: CASSRGDSPLHF.

The chain joins TRBV7-9 to TRBJ2-1; TCRdb selects TRBD2, and the lack of DNA leaves this call unchecked. The CDR3 covers 16 residues. CDR1 SEHNR and CDR2 FQNEAQ come from the germline V gene (reference sequence). CDR3 amino acids: CASSPTTGPSYNEQFF. The full variable domain, with the rest looked up from reference TRBV7-9 and TRBJ2-1, is DTGVSQNPRHKITKRGQNVTFRCDPISEHNRLYWYRQTLGQGPEFLTYFQNEAQLEKSRLLSDRFSAERPKGSFSTLEIQRTEQGDSAMYLCASSPTTGPSYNEQFFGPGTRLTVL.

The chain joins TRBV10-3 to TRBJ2-3. The CDR3 contains 15 residues. CDR1 is ENHRY, CDR2 SYGVKD, per germline. This CDR3 reads CAISESIGLTDTQYF.

The chain carries TRBV27 and TRBJ2-1; TCRdb's D call, TRBD1, is unchecked because there is no DNA. CDR1 and CDR2 (germline): MNHEY, SMNVEV (reference sequence). There are 13 residues in the CDR3. CDR3 sequence reads: CASSLFTGVEQFF.

J is TRBJ2-5 and V is TRBV7-2; TCRdb's D call, TRBD1, is unchecked because there is no DNA. Germline V gene lookup returns CDR1 SGHTA and CDR2 FQGNSA. The CDR3 is 14 amino acids. The CDR3 reads CASEKGGPQETQYF.

CDR3 amino acids: CASSRDRAIVVEQYF. This chain uses TRBV4-3 with TRBJ2-7; without DNA, the TCRdb call of TRBD1 cannot be checked. CDR3 length equals 15 residues. CDR1 is LGHNA, CDR2 YSLEER, per germline.

The J gene is TRBJ1-1, the V gene TRBV7-9. Germline CDR1 SEHNR, CDR2 FQNEAQ (reference sequence). The CDR3 is 16 residues long. Here the CDR3 reads CASSLAWVGLNTEAFF. Full variable domain (outside the CDR3, taken from reference TRBV7-9 and TRBJ1-1): DTGVSQNPRHKITKRGQNVTFRCDPISEHNRLYWYRQTLGQGPEFLTYFQNEAQLEKSRLLSDRFSAERPKGSFSTLEIQRTEQGDSAMYLCASSLAWVGLNTEAFFGQGTRLTVV.

The V gene is TRBV27, the J gene TRBJ1-5; lacking DNA, the TRBD1 call made by TCRdb goes unchecked. There are 16 residues in the CDR3. Germline CDR1 is MNHEY and CDR2 is SMNVEV (reference sequence). The CDR3 here is CASSSYRSKGNQPQHF.

The V and J genes are TRBV18 and TRBJ1-4; TCRdb lists TRBD1, though no DNA is available to test this call. Germline V gene data show CDR1 as KGHSH and CDR2 as LQKENI. The CDR3 totals 15 residues. The CDR3: CASSPPKTGGEKLFF.

J is TRBJ1-2 and V is TRBV19. This CDR3 contains 15 residues. Per germline, CDR1 LNHDA and CDR2 SQIVND (reference sequence). The CDR3 here is CASSMTAVRNYGYTF.

The V call is TRBV5-1, the J call TRBJ2-7. The CDR3 covers 13 residues. Germline V lookup: CDR1 SGHRS, CDR2 YFSETQ. The CDR3 region is CASSLRTQYEQYF. The complete variable domain, with remaining parts taken from reference TRBV5-1 and TRBJ2-7, reads KAGVTQTPRYLIKTRGQQVTLSCSPISGHRSVSWYQQTPGQGLQFLFEYFSETQRNKGNFPGRFSGRQFSNSRSEMNVSTLELGDSALYLCASSLRTQYEQYFGPGTRLTVT.

J is TRBJ2-3 and V is TRBV5-6; the D call of TRBD1 rests on TCRdb alone, since no DNA is present to check it. This CDR3 contains 14 residues. CDR1 SGHDT and CDR2 YYEEEE come from the germline V gene. The CDR3 sequence is CASSSGQGTDTQYF.

The chain employs TRBV20-1 and TRBJ2-7; TCRdb gives TRBD2 as the D gene, but with no DNA this cannot be confirmed. The CDR3 runs to 15 residues. CDR1 is DFQATT, CDR2 SNEGSKA, per germline (reference sequence). The CDR3 region is CSAHNGLAGGDEQYF.

The chain combines TRBV6-2 or TRBV6-3 with TRBJ2-7; checking the TCRdb D call of TRBD1 is not possible without DNA. Per germline, CDR1 MNHEY and CDR2 SVGEGT. The CDR3 runs to 14 residues. This chain's CDR3 is CASSTDRGLPEQYF.

The chain recombines TRBV29-1 with TRBJ2-1; TCRdb designates TRBD1, a call that cannot be tested without DNA. This CDR3 is 13 amino acids long. Looked up from germline, CDR1 is SQVTM and CDR2 is ANQGSEA. The CDR3 spells CSVMGQGINEQFF.

The chain uses TRBV7-2 and TRBJ1-2; checking the TCRdb D call of TRBD1 is not possible without DNA. CDR1 SGHTA and CDR2 FQGNSA come from the germline V gene. The CDR3 spans 13 residues. This CDR3 reads CASSSGQGYGYTF.

The chain is built from TRBV7-9 and TRBJ1-1; TCRdb indicates TRBD1, and absent DNA this call remains unverified. CDR3 length equals 11 residues. CDR1 SEHNR and CDR2 FQNEAQ come from the germline V gene (reference sequence). The CDR3 reads CASTRQSEAFF.

The chain combines TRBV7-9 with TRBJ2-1. The CDR3 extends over 13 amino acids. Per the germline V gene, CDR1 is SEHNR and CDR2 is FQNEAQ (reference sequence). CDR3: CASSLSQYNEQFF. Looking up the rest from reference TRBV7-9 and TRBJ2-1 gives the full variable domain: DTGVSQNPRHKITKRGQNVTFRCDPISEHNRLYWYRQTLGQGPEFLTYFQNEAQLEKSRLLSDRFSAERPKGSFSTLEIQRTEQGDSAMYLCASSLSQYNEQFFGPGTRLTVL.

The CDR3 here is CARSKTGVEQFF. The chain combines TRBV5-3 with TRBJ2-1; the D gene TCRdb calls, TRBD1, cannot be checked with no DNA. TRBV5-3 belongs to the ORF category, with a function that is uncertain. The CDR3 sequence is 12 residues long.

The chain couples TRBV6-1 to TRBJ2-7. From germline, CDR1 is MNHNS and CDR2 SASEGT. This CDR3 is 14 amino acids long. CDR3 amino acids: CASKWTPRSYEQYF.